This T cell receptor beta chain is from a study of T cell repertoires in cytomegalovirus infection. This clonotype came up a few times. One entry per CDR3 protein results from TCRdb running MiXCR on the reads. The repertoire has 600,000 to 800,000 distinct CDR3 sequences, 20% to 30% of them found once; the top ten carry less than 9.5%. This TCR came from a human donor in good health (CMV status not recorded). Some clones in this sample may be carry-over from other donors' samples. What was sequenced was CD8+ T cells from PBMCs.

The CDR3 protein is CASSQVSAGGPETQYF. CDR3 DNA sequence: TGTGCCAGCAGCCAAGTCTCGGCGGGGGGGCCTGAGACCCAGTACTTC. V is TRBV4-2 and J is TRBJ2-5, with 9 bases identical to TRBD2. Germline CDR1 LGHNA, CDR2 YNFKEQ. This CDR3 is built from 16 residues. The junction had 8 bases not matched to a gene; V was cut back by 1 base and J by 5 bases.